One and the same sample provided the 16 T cell receptor beta chains below, sequenced in a study of blood T cell repertoires in COVID-19. Libraries were prepared by immunoSEQ multiplex PCR; TCRdb keeps only in-frame clonotypes and omits some of them. The repertoire has 240,000 or so clones, 70% to 90% of them found once; the top ten carry about 3%. The specimen was peripheral blood. All receptors derive from a woman aged 25 to 39 who had recovered from COVID-19.

V and J are TRBV6-5 and TRBJ1-1; TRBD1 is a possible D gene (6 bases). The V gene's germline CDR1 is MNHEY and CDR2 SVGAGI. V lost 10 bases and J lost 1, with 13 bases in between. The CDR3 extends over 13 amino acids. The CDR3, as DNA: TGTGCCACCCAATTACAGGGGAACACTGAAGCTTTCTTT. Translating gives CATQLQGNTEAFF.

This clone was recorded a few times. The rearrangement uses TRBV11-2 and TRBJ2-2; 12 bases match TRBD2. J lost 4 bases, V lost 5 bases, and 5 bases had no gene match. The CDR3 consists of 16 residues. The germline CDR1 and CDR2 sequences are SGHAT and FQNNGV. The CDR3 protein is CASSPRGLAGTGELFF. The CDR3, as DNA: TGTGCCAGCAGCCCCAGGGGACTAGCGGGCACCGGGGAGCTGTTTTTT. Supplemented by reference TRBV11-2 and TRBJ2-2, the full variable domain reads EAGVAQSPRYKIIEKRQSVAFWCNPISGHATLYWYQQILGQGPKLLIQFQNNGVVDDSQLPKDRFSAERLKGVDSTLKIQPAKLEDSAVYLCASSPRGLAGTGELFFGEGSRLTVL.

V gene TRBV14 combines with J gene TRBJ2-7, with 10 bases matching TRBD1. CDR3 length equals 15 residues. Germline V CDR1 and CDR2: SGHDN, FVKESK. V lost 0 bases to trimming and J lost 3 bases; unmatched junction nucleotides: 2. CDR3 amino acids: CASSQEWTGGYEQYF. The CDR3 bases are TGTGCCAGCAGCCAAGAGTGGACAGGGGGCTACGAGCAGTACTTC.

This sequence joins TRBV5-1 and TRBJ2-7; D gene unclear. The CDR3 runs 14 residues. Trimming took off 5 bases at V and 3 bases at J, with 15 bases between the two ends. Per germline, CDR1 SGHRS and CDR2 YFSETQ. This CDR3 is CASSSPGQFYEQYF. In DNA form, the CDR3 reads TGCGCCAGCAGTTCCCCTGGTCAGTTCTACGAGCAGTACTTC.

This chain joins TRBV6-2 or TRBV6-3 and TRBJ2-5, with D possibly being TRBD2 (5 bases). The CDR3 is made up of 13 amino acids. Trimming took off 6 bases at V and 2 bases at J, with 10 bases between the two ends. Per germline, CDR1 MNHEY and CDR2 SVGEGT. The CDR3 nucleotides read TGTGCCAGCAGCCCCGGACTGCAAGAGACCCAGTACTTC. It specifies CASSPGLQETQYF.

CDR3 bases: TGTGCCAGCTCACCGGGGAACCAGGGGGTTCGGGAGCAGTTCTTC. Translated, it gives CASSPGNQGVREQFF. The chain links TRBV18 to TRBJ2-1; 7 bases agree with TRBD1. V lost 3 bases and J lost 10; bases outside the gene matches: 12. Germline-derived CDR1 and CDR2 are KGHSH and LQKENI. This CDR3 region has 15 residues.

V and J are TRBV5-1 and TRBJ2-7; the D gene is possibly TRBD2 (6 bases). The V gene lost 4 bases and the J gene lost 4 bases, with 18 bases spanning the gap. The CDR3 has 15 amino acids. The germline V gene encodes CDR1 SGHRS and CDR2 YFSETQ. CDR3 coding DNA: TGCGCCAGCAGCCAGGGACTCAGTAGCCGGTACGAGCAGTACTTC. Translated, it gives CASSQGLSSRYEQYF.

V and J are TRBV5-4 and TRBJ1-1; the D is unclear. This CDR3 has 12 amino acids. Per germline, CDR1 SGHNT and CDR2 YYREEE (reference sequence). Trimming removed 4 bases from V and 7 bases from J, with 11 bases in between. For the CDR3, the DNA is TGTGCCAGCAGCCAGCGGGCTAATGAAGCTTTCTTT. Protein product: CASSQRANEAFF.

The V gene is TRBV24-1, the J gene TRBJ2-5; D ambiguous. Deletions cut 3 bases from V and 3 bases from J, with 7 bases between. CDR3 length equals 13 residues. In germline, CDR1 is KGHDR, CDR2 SFDVKD. CDR3: CATSDGIEETQYF. The DNA for the CDR3 is TGTGCCACCAGTGATGGTATAGAAGAGACCCAGTACTTC.

V gene TRBV19 combines with J gene TRBJ1-1; D perhaps matches TRBD1 (5 bases). Germline values: CDR1 LNHDA, CDR2 SQIVND (reference sequence). This CDR3 has 15 residues. V lost 4 bases to trimming and J lost 3 bases, with 15 bases between them. The CDR3 reads CASSRNLQVDTEAFF. The CDR3 DNA is TGTGCCAGTAGTAGGAACTTACAGGTGGACACTGAAGCTTTCTTT.

This CDR3 is CASSYGTGLTEAFF. The CDR3 region has the DNA TGTGCCAGCAGCTATGGGACAGGGCTTACTGAAGCTTTCTTT. The chain carries TRBV21-1 and TRBJ1-1; the D call in the table, TRBD1, was not verified against the DNA. TRBV21-1 is given as a pseudogene. CDR3 size: 14 residues.

V is TRBV19 and J is TRBJ2-3; D possibly corresponds to TRBD2 (5 bases). Germline CDR1 is LNHDA and CDR2 is SQIVND (reference sequence). There are 12 residues in the CDR3. V lost 2 bases and J lost 6, with 6 bases in between. Here the CDR3 DNA reads TGTGCCAGTAGTATAAGGAGGGATACGCAGTATTTT. This sequence encodes CASSIRRDTQYF.

The genes are TRBV5-6 and TRBJ2-6, with D unresolved. Trimming stripped 3 bases from V and 0 bases from J, with 10 bases between. CDR3 length equals 16 residues. Germline CDR1 is SGHDT and CDR2 is YYEEEE. In DNA, the CDR3 is TGTGCCAGCAGCTCGAGACTGAGCTCTGGGGCCAACGTCCTGACTTTC. Translation gives CASSSRLSSGANVLTF. Filled out from reference TRBV5-6 and TRBJ2-6, the complete variable domain reads DAGVTQSPTHLIKTRGQQVTLRCSPKSGHDTVSWYQQALGQGPQFIFQYYEEEERQRGNFPDRFSGHQFPNYSSELNVNALLLGDSALYLCASSSRLSSGANVLTFGAGSRLTVL.

V is TRBV7-6 and J is TRBJ2-3, with 9 nucleotides matching TRBD1. Germline V gene sequence: CDR1 SGHVS, CDR2 FNYEAQ. With 3 bases clipped from V and 3 bases from J, the junction kept 4 bases outside the gene matches. The CDR3 contains 15 residues. CDR3 nucleotides: TGTGCCAGCAGCTTGGGGACAGGGATAACAGATACGCAGTATTTT. The encoded protein is CASSLGTGITDTQYF. Combining the CDR3 with reference TRBV7-6 and TRBJ2-3 gives the whole variable domain GAGVSQSPRYKVTKRGQDVALRCDPISGHVSLYWYRQALGQGPEFLTYFNYEAQQDKSGLPNDRFSAERPEGSISTLTIQRTEQRDSAMYRCASSLGTGITDTQYFGPGTRLTVL.

This clone has more than one count but fewer than ten. This sequence joins TRBV15 and TRBJ1-1; maybe TRBD1 (6 bases). Germline assignment: CDR1 LNHNV and CDR2 YYDKDF (reference sequence). This CDR3 region has 16 residues. V was cut by 1 base and J by 1 base, with 13 bases left in between. The CDR3 sequence: CATSRGPGQPNTEAFF. The DNA for the CDR3 is TGTGCCACCAGCAGAGGACCGGGACAACCGAACACTGAAGCTTTCTTT.

A few counts support this clone. The chain combines TRBV6-1 with TRBJ1-2, with D maybe TRBD1 (5 bases). Germline CDR1 is MNHNS and CDR2 is SASEGT. Trimming stripped 1 base from V and 6 bases from J, with 15 bases between. This CDR3 is built from 15 residues. The CDR3 is CASSEDRRTRDGYTF. Written as DNA, the CDR3 is TGTGCCAGCAGTGAAGATAGACGGACCAGGGATGGCTACACCTTC.